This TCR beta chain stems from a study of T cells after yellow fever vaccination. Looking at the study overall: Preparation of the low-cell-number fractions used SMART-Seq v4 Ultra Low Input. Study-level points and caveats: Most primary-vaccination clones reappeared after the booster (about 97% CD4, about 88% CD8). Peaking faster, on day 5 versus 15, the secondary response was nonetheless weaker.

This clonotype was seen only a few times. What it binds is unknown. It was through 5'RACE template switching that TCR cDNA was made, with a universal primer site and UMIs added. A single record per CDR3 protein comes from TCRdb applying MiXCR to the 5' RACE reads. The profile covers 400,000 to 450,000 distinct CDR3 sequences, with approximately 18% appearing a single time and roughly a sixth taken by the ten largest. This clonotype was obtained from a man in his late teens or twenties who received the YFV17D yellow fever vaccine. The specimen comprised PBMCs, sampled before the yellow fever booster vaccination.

This CDR3 reads CASSQGVASGANVLTF. CDR3 sequence (DNA): TGTGCCAGCAGCCAAGGCGTGGCCTCTGGGGCCAACGTCCTGACTTTC. The V gene is TRBV3-1, the J gene TRBJ2-6; no clear D gene. The CDR3 is 16 residues long. Germline V gives CDR1 LGHDT, CDR2 YNNKEL (reference sequence). V was trimmed by 1 base and J by 0 bases, leaving 7 bases between them.